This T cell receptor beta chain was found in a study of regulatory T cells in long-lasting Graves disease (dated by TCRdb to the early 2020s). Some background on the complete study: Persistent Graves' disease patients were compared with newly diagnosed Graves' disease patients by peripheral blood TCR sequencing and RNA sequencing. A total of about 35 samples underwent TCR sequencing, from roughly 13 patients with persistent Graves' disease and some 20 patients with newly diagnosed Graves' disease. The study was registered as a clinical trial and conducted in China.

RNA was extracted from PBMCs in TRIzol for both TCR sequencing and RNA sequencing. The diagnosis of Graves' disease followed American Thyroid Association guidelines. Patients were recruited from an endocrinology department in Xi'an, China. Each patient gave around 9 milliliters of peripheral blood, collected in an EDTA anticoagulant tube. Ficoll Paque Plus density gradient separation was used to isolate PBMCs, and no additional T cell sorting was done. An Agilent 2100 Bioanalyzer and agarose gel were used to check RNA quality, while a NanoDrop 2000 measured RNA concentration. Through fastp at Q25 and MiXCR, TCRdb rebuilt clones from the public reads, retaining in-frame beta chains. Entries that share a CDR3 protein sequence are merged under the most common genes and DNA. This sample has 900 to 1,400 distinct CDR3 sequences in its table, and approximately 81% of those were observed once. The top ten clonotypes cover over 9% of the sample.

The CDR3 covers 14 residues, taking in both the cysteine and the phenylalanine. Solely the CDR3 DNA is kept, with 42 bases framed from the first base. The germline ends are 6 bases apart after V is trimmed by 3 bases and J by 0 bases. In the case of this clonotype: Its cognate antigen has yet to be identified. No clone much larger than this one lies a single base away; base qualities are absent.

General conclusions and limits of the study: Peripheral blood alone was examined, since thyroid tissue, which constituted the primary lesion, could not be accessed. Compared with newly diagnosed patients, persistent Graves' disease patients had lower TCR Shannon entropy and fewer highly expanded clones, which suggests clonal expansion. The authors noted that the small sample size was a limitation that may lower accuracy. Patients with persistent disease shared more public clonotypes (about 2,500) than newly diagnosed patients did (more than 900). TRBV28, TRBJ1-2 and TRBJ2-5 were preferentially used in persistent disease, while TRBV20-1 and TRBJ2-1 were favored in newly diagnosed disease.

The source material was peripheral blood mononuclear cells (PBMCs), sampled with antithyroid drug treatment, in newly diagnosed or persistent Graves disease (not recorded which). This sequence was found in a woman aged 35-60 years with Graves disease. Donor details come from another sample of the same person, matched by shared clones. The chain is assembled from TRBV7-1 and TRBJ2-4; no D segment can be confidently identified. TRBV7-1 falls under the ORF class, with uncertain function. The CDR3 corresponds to CASSSTLAKNIQYF. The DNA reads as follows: TGTGCCAGCAGCTCCACTCTAGCCAAAAACATTCAGTACTTC.